This TCR beta chain is from a study of control samples from healthy donors and cancer patients. Clones were sequenced by immunoSEQ multiplex PCR, and TCRdb holds only the in-frame ones, with some missing. The repertoire holds some 130,000 clones, with approximately 94% as singletons. Germline assignment: CDR1 MNHEY and CDR2 SVGEGT. V was shortened by 2 bases and J by 2 bases, with 9 bases between the two germline ends. CDR3 size: 14 residues. The source is a young man in good health. The source material was blood. V is TRBV6-2 or TRBV6-3 and J is TRBJ1-1, with TRBD1 as a possible D gene (5 bases). In DNA form, the CDR3 reads TGTGCCAGCAGTTACGGGGGAGCAAACACTGAAGCTTTCTTT. This codes for CASSYGGANTEAFF.